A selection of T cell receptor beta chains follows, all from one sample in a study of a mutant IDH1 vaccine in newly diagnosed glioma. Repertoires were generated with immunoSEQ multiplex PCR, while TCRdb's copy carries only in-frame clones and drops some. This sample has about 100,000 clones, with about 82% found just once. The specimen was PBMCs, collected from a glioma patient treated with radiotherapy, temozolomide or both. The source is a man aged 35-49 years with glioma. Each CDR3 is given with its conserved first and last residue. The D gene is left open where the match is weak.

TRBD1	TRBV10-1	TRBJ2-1	CAIPPEGQGRDFYNEQFF	TGCGCCATCCCCCCCGAGGGACAGGGGAGAGATTTCTACAATGAGCAGTTCTTC
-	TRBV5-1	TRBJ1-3	CASSFLTTGSSGNTIYF	TGCGCCAGCAGCTTTCTGACGACAGGTTCCTCTGGAAACACCATATATTTT
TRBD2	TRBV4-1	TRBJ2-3	CASSLGLAGATDTQYF	TGCGCCAGCAGCCTTGGACTAGCGGGAGCAACAGATACGCAGTATTTT
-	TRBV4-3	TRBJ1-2	CASSQEGFNGYTF	TGCGCCAGCAGCCAAGAAGGGTTTAATGGCTACACCTTC
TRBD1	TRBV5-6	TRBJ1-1	CASSLGTGGQAFF	TGTGCCAGCAGCTTGGGGACAGGGGGGCAAGCTTTCTTT
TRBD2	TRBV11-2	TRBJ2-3	CASSFKREGIYTQYF	TGTGCCAGCAGCTTCAAGCGGGAGGGAATATATACGCAGTATTTT
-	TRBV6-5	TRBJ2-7	CASSYSSGVSYEQYF	TGTGCCAGCAGTTACTCGTCCGGGGTCTCCTACGAGCAGTACTTC
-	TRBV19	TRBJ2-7	CASESGVGYEQYF	TGTGCCTCCGAATCGGGGGTTGGGTACGAGCAGTACTTC
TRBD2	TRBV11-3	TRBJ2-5	CASSFGLAGVIQETQYF	TGTGCCAGCAGCTTTGGACTAGCGGGGGTCATCCAAGAGACCCAGTACTTC
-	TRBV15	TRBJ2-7	CATSRDWRRNPYEQYF	TGTGCCACCAGCAGAGATTGGAGACGGAACCCTTACGAGCAGTACTTC
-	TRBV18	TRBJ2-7	CASSEFATGVTYEQYF	TGTGCCAGCTCTGAGTTCGCGACGGGGGTTACCTACGAGCAGTACTTC
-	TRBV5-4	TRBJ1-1	CASSSQGRWTEAFF	TGTGCCAGCAGCTCACAGGGCAGGTGGACTGAAGCTTTCTTT